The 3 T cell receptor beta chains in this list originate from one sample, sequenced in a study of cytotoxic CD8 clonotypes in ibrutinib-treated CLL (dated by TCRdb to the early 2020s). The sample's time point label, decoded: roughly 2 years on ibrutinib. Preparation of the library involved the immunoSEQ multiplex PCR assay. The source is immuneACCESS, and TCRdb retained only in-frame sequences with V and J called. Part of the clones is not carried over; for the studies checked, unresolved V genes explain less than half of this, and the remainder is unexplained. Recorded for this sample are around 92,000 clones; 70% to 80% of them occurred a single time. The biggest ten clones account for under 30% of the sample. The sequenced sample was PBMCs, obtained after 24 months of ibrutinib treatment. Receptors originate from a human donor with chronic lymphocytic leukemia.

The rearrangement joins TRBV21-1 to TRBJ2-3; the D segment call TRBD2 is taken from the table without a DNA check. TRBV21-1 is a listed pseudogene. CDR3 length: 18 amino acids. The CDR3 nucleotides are TGTGCCAGCAGCATTACCCCACCGGAGGGGTACGATATGTATACGCAGTATTTT. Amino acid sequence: CASSITPPEGYDMYTQYF.

The chain's CDR3 is CASSLEWAGGPIGEQFF. CDR3 DNA sequence: TGTGCCAGCAGCTTGGAGTGGGCGGGAGGGCCGATTGGTGAGCAGTTCTTC. The V and J genes are TRBV5-5 and TRBJ2-1, with 9 nucleotides matching TRBD2. The CDR3 contains 17 residues. Germline lookup yields CDR1 SGHKS and CDR2 YYEKEE (reference sequence). The V segment lost 0 bases and the J segment 9 bases; nucleotides outside the gene matches: 13. Full variable domain (rest looked up from reference TRBV5-5 and TRBJ2-1): DAGVTQSPTHLIKTRGQQVTLRCSPISGHKSVSWYQQVLGQGPQFIFQYYEKEERGRGNFPDRFSARQFPNYSSELNVNALLLGDSALYLCASSLEWAGGPIGEQFFGPGTRLTVL.

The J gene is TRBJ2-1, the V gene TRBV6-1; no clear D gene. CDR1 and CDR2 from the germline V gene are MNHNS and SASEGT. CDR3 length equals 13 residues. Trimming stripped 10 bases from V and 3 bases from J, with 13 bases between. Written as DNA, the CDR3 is TGTGCCACCAACCGGGTTCGCTACAATGAGCAGTTCTTC. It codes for CATNRVRYNEQFF.